The text below deals with one T cell receptor beta chain. The data belong to a study of blood T cell repertoires in COVID-19. Overall study context: From the United States, Italy and Spain came samples of acute and convalescent COVID-19.

CDR1 and CDR2 (germline): KGHSH, LQKENI. The V segment lost 0 bases and the J segment 2 bases; nucleotides outside the gene matches: 15. This CDR3 comprises 19 residues. TCRdb keeps only in-frame clones here, not all; method: immunoSEQ multiplex PCR. The sample shows about 34,000 clones, 75% of them seen only once. This rearrangement joins TRBV18 to TRBJ2-7; 8 bases are shared with TRBD2. This sequence originates from a man older than 75 with active or convalescent COVID-19. Sequencing was carried out using peripheral blood. The CDR3: CASSPPAGERTSRTYEQYF. The CDR3 region has the DNA TGTGCCAGCTCACCACCGGCAGGGGAGCGGACTAGCCGCACCTACGAGCAGTACTTC.